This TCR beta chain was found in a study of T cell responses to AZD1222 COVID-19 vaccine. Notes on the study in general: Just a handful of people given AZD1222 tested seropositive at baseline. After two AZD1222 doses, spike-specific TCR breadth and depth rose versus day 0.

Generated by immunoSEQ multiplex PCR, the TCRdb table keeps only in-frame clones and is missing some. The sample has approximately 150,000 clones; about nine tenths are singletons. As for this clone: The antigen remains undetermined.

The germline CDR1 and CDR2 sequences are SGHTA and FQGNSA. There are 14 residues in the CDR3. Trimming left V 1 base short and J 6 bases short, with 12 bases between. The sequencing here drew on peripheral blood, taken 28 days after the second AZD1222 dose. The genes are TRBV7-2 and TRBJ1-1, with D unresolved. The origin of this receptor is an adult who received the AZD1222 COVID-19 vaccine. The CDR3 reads CASSLVIPGPEAFF. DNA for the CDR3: TGTGCCAGCAGCTTAGTCATCCCAGGTCCTGAAGCTTTCTTT.